These 9 T cell receptor beta chains came from one sample sequenced in a study of cytomegalovirus exposure and HLA in healthy donors. The PCR contained 60 Vbeta and 13 Jbeta primers. Repertoires were generated with immunoSEQ multiplex PCR, while TCRdb's copy carries only in-frame clones and drops some. Of around 130,000 clones detected, about 82% appear once; the ten largest clones hold approximately 1.1%. The sequenced sample was PBMCs. The receptors derive from a boy younger than 18 in good health and CMV-seronegative.

Note on this clone: Within the sample, other DNA sequences also encode this same CDR3. The J gene is TRBJ2-7, the V gene TRBV18, with 8 bases fitting TRBD2. The CDR3 has 14 amino acids. CDR1 and CDR2 (germline): KGHSH, LQKENI. Trimming removed 6 bases from V and 0 bases from J; junction bases left unmatched: 4. The chain's CDR3 is CASSPSGSSYEQYF. DNA for the CDR3: TGTGCCAGCTCCCCCAGCGGGAGCTCCTACGAGCAGTACTTC.

This rearrangement joins TRBV6-6 to TRBJ2-7; 9 nucleotides line up with TRBD2. Per the germline V gene, CDR1 is MNHNY and CDR2 is SVGAGI (reference sequence). The CDR3 spans 14 residues. V shed 10 bases, J shed 2 bases, and the junction held 9 bases outside the gene matches. CDR3 amino acids: CATSDSGRPYEQYF. Here the CDR3 DNA reads TGTGCCACTTCCGATAGCGGGAGACCCTACGAGCAGTACTTC.

This chain joins TRBV30 and TRBJ1-1; 7 bases are shared with TRBD1. The germline gives CDR1 GTSNPN, CDR2 SVGIG (reference sequence). This CDR3 region has 13 residues. V shed 4 bases and J 7 bases; nucleotides not matched to a gene: 9. The CDR3 nucleotides are TGTGCCTGGAACCCTACAGGGGCCAGTGAAGCTTTCTTT. Its translation: CAWNPTGASEAFF.

The chain carries TRBV27 and TRBJ2-7, with TRBD1 matching 8 bases. Germline V gives CDR1 MNHEY, CDR2 SMNVEV (reference sequence). The CDR3 runs 15 residues. The junction had 10 bases not matched to a gene; V was cut back by 6 bases and J by 3 bases. The CDR3 region is CASSLGTGAIYEQYF. Here the CDR3 DNA reads TGTGCCAGCAGCCTGGGGACAGGAGCAATCTACGAGCAGTACTTC.

The chain has TRBV2 and TRBJ2-5, with D possibly matching TRBD2 (7 bases). Gene TRBJ2-7 matches the end of the DNA better, so the J call may be wrong. The CDR3 totals 12 residues. The germline CDR1 and CDR2 sequences are SNHLY and FYNNEI. The CDR3 here is CASRGGAGEQYF. The CDR3 coding sequence is TGTGCCAGCAGAGGGGGGGCGGGCGAGCAGTACTTC.

V and J are TRBV5-1 and TRBJ2-7; the match to TRBD1 covers 10 bases. Trimming at V came to 4 bases and at J to 3 bases, leaving 10 bases not matched to a gene. Per the germline V gene, CDR1 is SGHRS and CDR2 is YFSETQ. The CDR3 contains 16 residues. The CDR3 DNA follows: TGCGCCAGCAGCCTCCGCTCGGGACAGGGGAGCTACGAGCAGTACTTC. Translated, it gives CASSLRSGQGSYEQYF.

The chain carries TRBV11-3 and TRBJ2-3; weak D call: TRBD2 (5 bases). The CDR3 covers 14 residues. Germline V gives CDR1 SGHNT, CDR2 YENEEA. Trimming took 1 base from V and 2 from J, leaving 7 bases between them. The CDR3 protein is CASSLARATDTQYF. CDR3 coding DNA: TGTGCCAGCAGCTTAGCGCGGGCCACAGATACGCAGTATTTT.

The chain uses TRBV5-4 and TRBJ2-7, with D perhaps matching TRBD1 (6 bases). V shed 4 bases and J shed 2 bases, with 19 bases lying between them. Per the germline V gene, CDR1 is SGHNT and CDR2 is YYREEE (reference sequence). CDR3 length: 16 residues. DNA of the CDR3: TGTGCCAGCAGCCTAGGGCGACCGGGACAACCCTACGAGCAGTACTTC. Its translation is CASSLGRPGQPYEQYF. The variable domain in full, completed from reference TRBV5-4 and TRBJ2-7, reads ETGVTQSPTHLIKTRGQQVTLRCSSQSGHNTVSWYQQALGQGPQFIFQYYREEENGRGNFPPRFSGLQFPNYSSELNVNALELDDSALYLCASSLGRPGQPYEQYFGPGTRLTVT.

The V gene is TRBV5-4, the J gene TRBJ2-2, with TRBD2 matching 12 bases. The germline gives CDR1 SGHNT, CDR2 YYREEE (reference sequence). CDR3 size: 16 residues. The V gene end was trimmed by 0 bases and the J gene end by 7 bases; junction bases not matched to a gene: 4. This chain's CDR3 is CASSLGTSGKGGELFF. CDR3 in DNA: TGTGCCAGCAGCTTGGGGACTAGCGGGAAAGGCGGGGAGCTGTTTTTT. Based on the CDR3 plus reference TRBV5-4 and TRBJ2-2, the full variable domain is ETGVTQSPTHLIKTRGQQVTLRCSSQSGHNTVSWYQQALGQGPQFIFQYYREEENGRGNFPPRFSGLQFPNYSSELNVNALELDDSALYLCASSLGTSGKGGELFFGEGSRLTVL.